What follows are 7 T cell receptor beta chains derived from one specimen sequenced in a study of shared clonotypes between healthy human individuals. Data came from immunoSEQ multiplex PCR; TCRdb stores just in-frame clones and leaves some out. The table includes some 1.5 million clones, 95% to 99% detected once. The specimen sequenced was naive CD4+ T cells sorted from blood. Subset of the sample: CD45RA+ positively selected. These receptors were collected from a man in his thirties or forties in good health.

The rearrangement links TRBV7-8 to TRBJ2-7, with 7 bases aligning to TRBD1. J was trimmed by 4 bases and V by 3 bases; bases with no gene match: 6. Germline V lookup: CDR1 SGHVS, CDR2 FQNEAQ. This CDR3 region has 14 residues. This CDR3 is CASSFSTGLYEQYF. The CDR3 DNA reads as TGTGCCAGCAGCTTCTCGACAGGGTTGTACGAGCAGTACTTC.

Notes on this clone: The same CDR3 can be traced to other DNA sequences in this sample. V usage is TRBV28 and J usage is TRBJ2-7; 9 nucleotides agree with TRBD1. The CDR3 contains 13 residues. The V gene end was trimmed by 6 bases and the J gene end by 3 bases; junction bases not matched to a gene: 3. The germline V gene has CDR1 MDHEN and CDR2 SYDVKM. CDR3 amino acids: CASRRQGGYEQYF. The CDR3, as DNA: TGTGCCAGCAGACGACAGGGGGGCTACGAGCAGTACTTC.

The V call is TRBV25-1, the J call TRBJ1-1; tentative D call: TRBD1 (5 bases). V was trimmed by 8 bases and J by 3 bases, leaving 13 bases between them. This CDR3 spans 13 amino acids. In germline, CDR1 is MGHDK, CDR2 SYGVNS. The CDR3: CASLGTWDTEAFF. The CDR3 DNA is TGTGCCAGCCTGGGGACGTGGGACACTGAAGCTTTCTTT.

The CDR3 DNA sequence: TGTGCCAGTAGTAATCCGGGTTACTCCTACGAGCAGTACTTC. Encoded protein: CASSNPGYSYEQYF. The chain combines TRBV19 with TRBJ2-7; no reliable D call. The CDR3 extends over 14 amino acids. CDR1 and CDR2 from the germline V gene are LNHDA and SQIVND (reference sequence). Trimming pared 4 bases from V and 0 bases from J, leaving 10 bases between.

The J gene is TRBJ1-2, the V gene TRBV18; perhaps TRBD1 as D (6 bases). V lost 6 bases and J lost 5, with 22 bases in between. The CDR3 is 16 residues long. In germline, CDR1 is KGHSH, CDR2 LQKENI. The CDR3: CASSTTGSNTFYGYTF. CDR3 DNA: TGTGCCAGCTCCACTACAGGGTCCAATACCTTTTATGGCTACACCTTC.

The V call is TRBV5-1, the J call TRBJ2-3; TRBD1 matches 8 bases. Trimming at V came to 1 base and at J to 3 bases, leaving 7 bases not matched to a gene. The CDR3 has 16 amino acids. CDR1 SGHRS and CDR2 YFSETQ come from the germline V gene. The CDR3 region has the DNA TGCGCCAGCAGCTTGTGGGCAGGGGGCGCGACAGATACGCAGTATTTT. It encodes CASSLWAGGATDTQYF.

CDR3 amino acids: CAISESGSNYGYTF. CDR3 nucleotides: TGTGCCATCAGTGAGTCTGGCAGTAACTATGGCTACACCTTC. The rearrangement uses TRBV10-3 and TRBJ1-2, with D uncertain. There are 14 residues in the CDR3. V lost 0 bases and J lost 1, with 6 bases in between. Germline-derived CDR1 and CDR2 are ENHRY and SYGVKD.